These T cell receptor beta chains were read from a single sample in a study of human T cells and chemical hapten exposure. One entry per CDR3 protein results from TCRdb running MiXCR on the RACE reads. The sample includes 60,000 to 75,000 distinct CDR3 sequences, about 7% of them seen just once. The material was whole blood, obtained in connection with sensitization to the hapten diphenylcyclopropenone (DPC). The source of these receptors is a young woman with alopecia areata. Some clones in this sample may be carry-over from other donors' samples. Each CDR3 is given with its conserved first and last residue. The D gene is left open where the match is weak. Size values are once, few and many counts, or a class for expanded clones, and some rows have none.

V gene,D gene,clone size,J gene,CDR3 DNA,CDR3 protein
TRBV5-1,NA,many,TRBJ1-3,TGCGCCAGCAGCCTAAGCTCTGGAAACACCATATATTTT,CASSLSSGNTIYF
TRBV12-3/TRBV12-4,NA,NA,TRBJ1-1,TGTGCCAGCAGTTTAAATACGAACACTGAAGCTTTCTTT,CASSLNTNTEAFF
TRBV29-1,NA,many,TRBJ2-1,TGCAGCGTTGGTGAGGCAGGAGGGGACTACAATGAGCAGTTCTTC,CSVGEAGGDYNEQFF
TRBV6-5,NA,many,TRBJ2-2,TGTGCCAGCAGTTACGGGGGAGCCGGGGAGCTGTTTTTT,CASSYGGAGELFF
TRBV5-4,TRBD1,NA,TRBJ2-5,TGTGCCAGCAGCCTGATCGACAGGGAAGAGACCCAGTACTTC,CASSLIDREETQYF
TRBV11-2,NA,many,TRBJ2-5,TGTGCCAGCAGCCTTCGACTAGTGGGTTTCCAAGAGACCCAGTACTTC,CASSLRLVGFQETQYF
TRBV12-3/TRBV12-4,TRBD2,few,TRBJ2-1,TGTGCCGGCAGTTTATTAGCGGGGGGAGGAGGTGAGCAGTTCTTC,CAGSLLAGGGGEQFF
TRBV12-3/TRBV12-4,TRBD1,many,TRBJ2-1,TGTGCCAGCCAGATGGGCCAGGGGGTCAATGAGCAGTTCTTC,CASQMGQGVNEQFF
TRBV3-1,NA,many,TRBJ2-3,TGTGCCAGCAGCGGAGGGACCTACCTGGAACAGTATTTT,CASSGGTYLEQYF
TRBV3-1,NA,NA,TRBJ1-2,TGTGCCAGCAGCCAAGTCGGGGGAGCGGACTATGGCTACACCTTC,CASSQVGGADYGYTF
TRBV3-1,NA,NA,TRBJ1-1,TGTGCCAGCAGCCCGTATCTAAGTTGGGGGAACACTGAAGCTTTCTTT,CASSPYLSWGNTEAFF
TRBV5-6,TRBD1,NA,TRBJ1-4,TGTGCCAGCAGGAGCATGGACAGGGTGGGAAAACTGTTTTTT,CASRSMDRVGKLFF
TRBV4-2,TRBD1,many,TRBJ2-3,TGTGCCAGCAGCCAAGTCCGGGACAGACCCCCTTATTTT,CASSQVRDRPPYF
TRBV2,NA,NA,TRBJ2-3,TGTGCCAGCGTCTACAGGGAAGATACGCAGTATTTT,CASVYREDTQYF
TRBV20-1,TRBD2,many,TRBJ2-7,TGCAGTGCTAGGGCTAGCGGGGGGGAACCCTACGAGCAGTACTTC,CSARASGGEPYEQYF
TRBV6-1,TRBD2,NA,TRBJ2-7,TGTGCCAGCAGTGAACGGGGGGGCTCCTACGAGCAGTACTTC,CASSERGGSYEQYF
TRBV7-8,NA,many,TRBJ2-3,TGTGCCAGCAGCTTAGCATATGGCAGGCCCATACCGAGCACAGATACGCAGTATTTT,CASSLAYGRPIPSTDTQYF
TRBV20-1,NA,many,TRBJ2-3,TGCAGTGCTAGCCCCTTACTCCGGGAACAAAAGACAGATACGCAGTATTTT,CSASPLLREQKTDTQYF
TRBV20-1,NA,many,TRBJ1-5,TGCAGTGCTACAGGGGGCAATCAGCCCCAGCATTTT,CSATGGNQPQHF
TRBV6-5,TRBD1,many,TRBJ2-7,TGTGCCAGCAGTCCGGGACAGGGTATAACCCACTTC,CASSPGQGITHF
TRBV2,NA,few,TRBJ2-7,TGTGCCAGCAGTGACTGGGGGCGCGAGCAGTACTTC,CASSDWGREQYF
TRBV5-5,TRBD1,many,TRBJ1-2,TGTGCCAGCAGCTTGGTTCCGACAGGGGAAAACTATGGCTACACCTTC,CASSLVPTGENYGYTF
TRBV21-1,NA,many,TRBJ1-5,TGTGCCAGAACCGGGGGGATGGGGGTTCAGCCCCAGCATTTT,CARTGGMGVQPQHF
TRBV6-6,TRBD1,many,TRBJ2-7,TGTGCCAGCAGACCGACAGGGGCGGTTTACGAGCAGTACTTC,CASRPTGAVYEQYF
TRBV20-1,TRBD1,many,TRBJ1-4,TGCAGTGCTAGGACAGGGCTCGGTGAAAAACTGTTTTTT,CSARTGLGEKLFF
TRBV12-5,NA,many,TRBJ2-5,TGTGCTAGTGGTCCGAGGGTAGAGACCCAGTACTTC,CASGPRVETQYF
TRBV20-1,NA,many,TRBJ1-1,TGCAGTGCTGGCCCAATGGGGGGAGGCACTGAAGCTTTCTTT,CSAGPMGGGTEAFF
TRBV7-2,TRBD1,few,TRBJ1-4,TGTGCCAGCAGCTTAGGGGGACAGAATAATGAAAAACTGTTTTTT,CASSLGGQNNEKLFF
TRBV11-2,NA,few,TRBJ2-3,TGTGCCAGCAGCTTAGGGTATCTCTGGGCCTTT,CASSLGYLWAF
TRBV20-1,NA,many,TRBJ1-2,TGCAGTGCTAGAGGTGACAGCCGGGGGGACTATGGCTACACCTTC,CSARGDSRGDYGYTF
TRBV12-3/TRBV12-4,TRBD1,NA,TRBJ1-1,TGTGCCAGCAGCTGGACAGGGTTGAACACTGAAGCTTTCTTT,CASSWTGLNTEAFF
TRBV11-2,NA,many,TRBJ1-2,TGTGCCAGCAGCTTAGACCCACAGGTTAACTATGGCTACACCTTC,CASSLDPQVNYGYTF
TRBV5-6,NA,many,TRBJ1-5,TGTGCCAGCAGCTTCTCCTCTGGAGGGCGGTTTAAGCCCCAGCATTTT,CASSFSSGGRFKPQHF
TRBV5-1,NA,NA,TRBJ1-6,TGCGCCAGCAGCCTACGGCAGGATAATTCACCCCTCCACTTT,CASSLRQDNSPLHF
TRBV12-3/TRBV12-4,NA,many,TRBJ2-5,TGTGCCAGCAGGGCCCCCTGGGGAGAGCAAGAGACCCAGTACTTC,CASRAPWGEQETQYF
TRBV7-6,TRBD2,many,TRBJ2-7,TGTGCCAGCAGCGATAGGACTAGCCGATCCTACGAGCAGTACTTC,CASSDRTSRSYEQYF
TRBV12-3/TRBV12-4,NA,many,TRBJ1-2,TGTGCCAGCAGTATCACACGGGACTCTTATGGCTACACCTTC,CASSITRDSYGYTF
TRBV23-1,NA,many,TRBJ1-5,TGCGCCAGCAGTCCCCTCGATGGCGGGCGAAATCAGCCCCAGCATTTT,CASSPLDGGRNQPQHF
TRBV7-2,NA,many,TRBJ1-2,TGTGCCAGCAGCTTATGGGCTTCTAACTATGGCTACACCTTC,CASSLWASNYGYTF
TRBV7-9,NA,many,TRBJ1-1,TGTGCCAGCAGCGCGGAGGCTGAAGCTTTCTTT,CASSAEAEAFF
TRBV12-5,TRBD2,few,TRBJ2-3,TGTGCTAGTGGGGAGCGGGGGGGATCCTCGCCACGGGATACGCAGTATTTT,CASGERGGSSPRDTQYF
TRBV15,TRBD1,many,TRBJ2-3,TGTGCCACCAGCAGAGTTCCATCGACAGGGGAGATGGCAGATACGCAGTATTTT,CATSRVPSTGEMADTQYF
TRBV3-1,TRBD1,many,TRBJ1-2,TGTGCCAGCAGCCCCACAGGGGCTCCTTACTATGGCTACACCTTC,CASSPTGAPYYGYTF
TRBV5-4,NA,many,TRBJ2-3,TGTGCCAGCAGCCGCAAGTGGGGGACACTCAGCACAGATACGCAGTATTTT,CASSRKWGTLSTDTQYF
TRBV2,TRBD1,many,TRBJ1-1,TGTGCCAGCAGGCCGACGCTACAGGGGTACACTGAAGCTTTCTTT,CASRPTLQGYTEAFF
TRBV6-6,TRBD1,many,TRBJ1-1,TGTGCCAGCAGGATACAGGGGGCCGAAGCTTTCTTT,CASRIQGAEAFF